The rows below give T cell receptor beta chains drawn from one sample of a study of blood T cells in healthy people across ages. TCRdb reanalysed the 5' RACE reads using MiXCR and keeps one entry per CDR3 protein. The sample includes roughly 860,000 distinct CDR3 sequences, about 62% of them seen just once. Sequenced input: blood. These receptors all stem from a young man in good health. CDR3s include the opening cysteine and the closing phenylalanine or tryptophan. Each record gives: V gene, clone size, J gene, D gene, CDR3 protein, CDR3 DNA. A D gene is named only where the DNA matches it firmly. Only some rows state a clone size, as once, few, many or a class for expanded clones.

>TRBV4-2|.|TRBJ1-3|.
CASSQPGLSGNTIYF
TGTGCCAGCAGCCAACCTGGACTTTCCGGAAACACCATATATTTT
>TRBV2|.|TRBJ2-1|TRBD2
CASSTTRLAGGYNEQFF
TGTGCCAGCAGTACTACCCGACTAGCGGGGGGGTACAATGAGCAGTTCTTC
>TRBV4-3|.|TRBJ2-3|.
CASSPNTLTEVRLTDTQYF
TGCGCCAGCAGCCCAAATACCCTAACGGAGGTCCGTCTCACAGATACGCAGTATTTT
>TRBV6-6|.|TRBJ1-5|TRBD1
CASSYSTGSKYQPQHF
TGTGCCAGCAGTTATTCGACAGGGAGCAAGTATCAGCCCCAGCATTTT
>TRBV29-1|few|TRBJ2-1|TRBD2
CSVGSGGNEQFF
TGCAGCGTCGGAAGCGGGGGGAATGAGCAGTTCTTC
>TRBV9|many|TRBJ2-6|.
CASSGSIARTGANVLTF
TGTGCCAGCAGCGGCTCCATTGCTAGGACTGGGGCCAACGTCCTGACTTTC
>TRBV5-6|.|TRBJ2-5|.
CASSFKGPGETQYF
TGTGCCAGCAGCTTTAAGGGGCCCGGGGAGACCCAGTACTTC
>TRBV19|.|TRBJ2-1|.
CASRKQTGYNEQFF
TGTGCCAGTAGAAAACAGACAGGTTATAATGAGCAGTTCTTC
>TRBV6-2/TRBV6-3|.|TRBJ2-3|TRBD1
CASSAQGGADTQYF
TGTGCCAGCAGCGCACAGGGGGGAGCAGATACGCAGTATTTT
>TRBV4-3|.|TRBJ2-3|TRBD2
CASSQEGASGNTDTQYF
TGCGCCAGCAGCCAAGAAGGGGCTAGCGGAAACACAGATACGCAGTATTTT
>TRBV2|.|TRBJ2-5|TRBD1
CASIGVFWDRGQVDETQYF
TGTGCCAGCATTGGGGTATTTTGGGACAGGGGGCAGGTGGACGAGACCCAGTACTTC
>TRBV28|.|TRBJ2-7|.
CASSSLVGGYEQYF
TGTGCCAGCAGTTCCCTCGTGGGGGGCTACGAGCAGTACTTC
>TRBV20-1|few|TRBJ2-7|TRBD1
CSARQGNEQYF
TGCAGTGCTCGACAGGGCAACGAGCAGTACTTC
>TRBV7-2|.|TRBJ2-1|TRBD2
CASSLVVSGGADEQFF
TGTGCCAGCAGCTTAGTAGTAAGCGGGGGGGCGGATGAGCAGTTCTTC
>TRBV6-1|.|TRBJ2-3|.
CASSEARVVDTQYF
TGTGCCAGCAGTGAAGCGAGAGTGGTGGATACGCAGTATTTT
>TRBV7-9|.|TRBJ2-1|.
CASSTPTGTHYYNEQFF
TGTGCCAGCAGCACTCCTACCGGGACACACTACTACAATGAGCAGTTCTTC
>TRBV6-6|few|TRBJ2-7|.
CASRPNNGGQTYEQYF
TGTGCCAGCAGACCCAATAACGGGGGGCAGACCTACGAGCAGTACTTC
>TRBV29-1|.|TRBJ2-5|TRBD1
CSVTPGQGFRETQYF
TGCAGCGTCACCCCGGGACAGGGGTTTCGAGAGACCCAGTACTTC
>TRBV7-7|.|TRBJ2-5|.
CASSSTGWEKEETQYF
TGTGCCAGCAGCTCAACAGGGTGGGAGAAAGAAGAGACCCAGTACTTC
>TRBV7-3|.|TRBJ2-6|.
CASSPYRAGANVLTF
TGTGCCAGCAGCCCCTACAGGGCTGGGGCCAACGTCCTGACTTTC
>TRBV6-2/TRBV6-3|.|TRBJ2-1|TRBD2
CASSYPGGLAGGTFRNEQFF
TGTGCCAGCAGTTACCCAGGGGGACTAGCGGGGGGGACGTTCAGGAATGAGCAGTTCTTC
>TRBV7-3|.|TRBJ2-5|.
CASSLTSAAQETQYF
TGTGCCAGCAGCTTAACTAGCGCGGCTCAAGAGACCCAGTACTTC
>TRBV28|few|TRBJ1-2|TRBD1
CASSLGSPRQGGYGYTF
TGTGCCAGCAGTTTAGGTAGCCCTAGACAGGGAGGGTATGGCTACACCTTC
>TRBV7-9|.|TRBJ2-7|TRBD1
CAWTGRSGEQYEQYF
TGTGCCTGGACAGGTCGGAGTGGCGAGCAATACGAGCAGTACTTC
>TRBV20-1|.|TRBJ2-7|.
CSAPLYYEQYF
TGCAGTGCTCCCTTGTACTACGAGCAGTACTTC
>TRBV6-5|.|TRBJ2-3|TRBD1
CASSYSKTGGTTDTRYF
TGTGCCAGCAGTTACTCGAAAACAGGGGGGACGACAGATACGCGGTATTTT